Below are 30 T cell receptor beta chains sequenced from a single sample in a study of blood T cell repertoires in COVID-19. Produced via immunoSEQ multiplex PCR; TCRdb's table is partial and in-frame only. Of 350,000 to 450,000 clones listed, approximately 89% are singletons. Sequencing was carried out using PBMCs or T cells enriched from blood (not recorded which). The receptors shown here come from a woman aged 25 to 39 who had recovered from COVID-19.

This sequence joins TRBV10-3 and TRBJ1-2, with 8 bases fitting TRBD1. The CDR3 is 14 residues long. Germline lookup yields CDR1 ENHRY and CDR2 SYGVKD. The junction had 7 bases not matched to a gene; V was cut back by 2 bases and J by 8 bases. The CDR3 nucleotides are TGTGCCATCAGTGAGACGACAGGGGCTCGGGGCTACACCTTC. Its protein is CAISETTGARGYTF.

This clone was seen a handful of times. The genes are TRBV7-2 and TRBJ2-7; 11 positions match TRBD2. The V segment lost 5 bases and the J segment 3 bases; nucleotides outside the gene matches: 3. The CDR3 contains 14 residues. Germline V gene data show CDR1 as SGHTA and CDR2 as FQGNSA. CDR3 residues: CASSPLAGGYEQYF. CDR3 coding DNA: TGTGCCAGCAGCCCGCTAGCGGGAGGCTACGAGCAGTACTTC.

V and J are TRBV9 and TRBJ1-6, with TRBD1 identical over 8 bases. The germline gives CDR1 SGDLS, CDR2 YYNGEE. This CDR3 comprises 17 residues. The V and J ends lost 3 bases and 10 bases, in that order; junction bases with no gene match: 15. The CDR3 is CASSARRETGVGSPLHF. The CDR3 DNA sequence: TGTGCCAGCAGCGCCAGGAGAGAGACAGGGGTAGGCTCACCCCTCCACTTT.

The V and J genes are TRBV5-1 and TRBJ2-1; D possibly corresponds to TRBD1 (6 bases). Germline loops: CDR1 SGHRS, CDR2 YFSETQ. Trimming took off 6 bases at V and 6 bases at J, with 22 bases between the two ends. The CDR3 spans 16 residues. The CDR3 region has the DNA TGCGCCAGCATATTGGCCCCCGGGACAACGGGCAATGAGCAGTTCTTC. It specifies CASILAPGTTGNEQFF.

V gene TRBV24-1 combines with J gene TRBJ2-7; D uncertain. The CDR3 spans 18 residues. The V and J ends lost 4 bases and 0 bases respectively, with 21 bases between them. Germline CDR1 is KGHDR and CDR2 is SFDVKD. The DNA of the CDR3 is TGTGCCACCAGTGACGCACGACCCCACCCGTCTAGCTCCTACGAGCAGTACTTC. Protein: CATSDARPHPSSSYEQYF.

Notes on this clone: This specimen includes other DNA sequences encoding the same CDR3. The chain joins TRBV24-1 to TRBJ1-5, with no clear D. The CDR3 consists of 14 residues. Deletions cut 0 bases from V and 4 bases from J, with 6 bases between. The germline V gene has CDR1 KGHDR and CDR2 SFDVKD. The CDR3 protein is CATSDLSGNQPQHF. The CDR3 coding sequence is TGTGCCACCAGTGATTTGAGCGGGAATCAGCCCCAGCATTTT.

The chain joins TRBV30 to TRBJ1-3; D call uncertain. Germline V gene data show CDR1 as GTSNPN and CDR2 as SVGIG (reference sequence). This CDR3 is built from 12 residues. Trimming stripped 4 bases from V and 4 bases from J, with 8 bases between. CDR3 amino acids: CAWTPRGNTIYF. As DNA, the CDR3 is TGTGCCTGGACCCCTCGGGGAAACACCATATATTTT. The full variable domain, with the rest looked up from reference TRBV30 and TRBJ1-3, is SQTIHQWPATLVQPVGSPLSLECTVEGTSNPNLYWYRQAAGRGLQLLFYSVGIGQISSEVPQNLSASRPQDRQFILSSKKLLLSDSGFYLCAWTPRGNTIYFGEGSWLTVV.

The rearrangement links TRBV7-2 to TRBJ1-5; D uncertain. CDR3 length: 13 amino acids. V was trimmed by 5 bases and J by 6 bases, leaving 11 bases between them. Germline CDR1 and CDR2: SGHTA and FQGNSA. CDR3 DNA: TGTGCCAGCAGCCCCCACCGGGGTCAGCCCCAGCATTTT. Amino acid sequence: CASSPHRGQPQHF.

This rearrangement joins TRBV20-1 to TRBJ2-3, with 9 bases fitting TRBD2. The germline V gene has CDR1 DFQATT and CDR2 SNEGSKA (reference sequence). The CDR3 consists of 16 residues. Germline trimming cut 3 bases from V and 4 bases from J; bases unmatched to any gene: 11. The CDR3 sequence is CSASGYSGSYADTQYF. The CDR3 bases are TGCAGTGCTAGTGGTTATAGCGGGAGTTATGCAGATACGCAGTATTTT.

The V gene is TRBV2, the J gene TRBJ1-2, with 11 positions matching TRBD1. This CDR3 has 14 residues. In germline, CDR1 is SNHLY, CDR2 FYNNEI. J gave up 8 bases and V 6 bases, and 8 bases lay outside the gene matches. CDR3 sequence reads: CASRPGQGASGYTF. In nucleotides, the CDR3 is TGTGCCAGCAGGCCAGGACAGGGGGCGTCGGGCTACACCTTC.

This sequence joins TRBV2 and TRBJ1-2; D may be TRBD1 (5 bases). The CDR3 loop spans 13 amino acids. CDR1 is SNHLY, CDR2 FYNNEI, per germline. The V gene lost 10 bases and the J gene lost 0 bases, with 12 bases spanning the gap. In DNA form, the CDR3 reads TGTGCCACTAGACAGCTATCTAACTATGGCTACACCTTC. It encodes CATRQLSNYGYTF.

The table lists this clone with a count of one. This chain uses TRBV7-9 with TRBJ1-1; D gene unclear. This CDR3 has 15 amino acids. V gave up 5 bases and J gave up 0 bases, with 13 bases separating them. Germline CDR1 reads SEHNR; CDR2 reads FQNEAQ (reference sequence). The CDR3 spells CASSLLARMNTEAFF. The CDR3 nucleotides read TGTGCCAGCAGCCTCCTCGCCAGAATGAACACTGAAGCTTTCTTT.

CDR3 DNA: TGCGCCAGCAGCCTCGTTGGGCCCGGCACAGATACGCAGTATTTT. Residues: CASSLVGPGTDTQYF. This chain links TRBV4-1 with TRBJ2-3, with unresolved D. The V gene lost 4 bases and the J gene lost 1 base, with 12 bases spanning the gap. This CDR3 is built from 15 residues. Germline V gene data show CDR1 as MGHRA and CDR2 as YSYEKL.

CDR3 in DNA: TGTGCCAGCAGCCTATCCGCCTATCAGCCCCAGCATTTT. This gives the protein CASSLSAYQPQHF. This chain links TRBV7-9 with TRBJ1-5; D gene ambiguous. Germline assignment: CDR1 SEHNR and CDR2 FQNEAQ (reference sequence). The CDR3 sequence is 13 residues long. The V end was cut by 5 bases, the J end by 5 bases, with 10 bases between.

The chain is built from TRBV11-2 and TRBJ2-3; no clear D. Deletions cut 3 bases from V and 1 base from J, with 8 bases between. This CDR3 spans 14 amino acids. Germline loops: CDR1 SGHAT, CDR2 FQNNGV. The CDR3 region has the DNA TGTGCCAGCAGCTTGACTCGTGGCACAGATACGCAGTATTTT. This codes for CASSLTRGTDTQYF.

The chain is built from TRBV9 and TRBJ2-4, with unresolved D. CDR1 and CDR2 (germline): SGDLS, YYNGEE. This CDR3 comprises 17 residues. V was shortened by 0 bases and J by 2 bases, with 15 bases between the two germline ends. The CDR3 loop reads CASSVATGTGSKNIQYF. The CDR3 nucleotides read TGTGCCAGCAGCGTAGCTACCGGAACGGGTTCCAAAAACATTCAGTACTTC.

The chain recombines TRBV5-4 with TRBJ2-7; 8 nucleotides agree with TRBD2. V gave up 1 base and J gave up 4 bases; unmatched junction bases: 7. The CDR3 has 15 residues. Germline V lookup: CDR1 SGHNT, CDR2 YYREEE (reference sequence). The CDR3 loop reads CASSLWGGRKYEQYF. CDR3 in DNA: TGTGCCAGCAGCTTGTGGGGCGGGAGGAAGTACGAGCAGTACTTC.

The chain employs TRBV3-1 (or the pseudogene TRBV3-2) and TRBJ1-2; TRBD1 aligns across 10 bases. Trimming cost V 3 bases and J 7 bases; bases outside gene matches: 11. CDR1 LGHDT and CDR2 YNNKEL come from the germline V gene (reference sequence). This CDR3 has 16 amino acids. The CDR3 sequence is CASSHRDRGLQVGYTF. CDR3 coding DNA: TGTGCCAGCAGCCATCGTGACAGGGGGCTGCAGGTTGGCTACACCTTC.

CDR3 in amino acids: CASSARGTYEQYF. CDR3 nucleotides: TGTGCCAGCAGCGCCAGGGGAACCTACGAGCAGTACTTC. The chain links TRBV7-9 to TRBJ2-7, with a possible D match to TRBD1 (6 bases). Germline CDR1 reads SEHNR; CDR2 reads FQNEAQ (reference sequence). V gave up 5 bases and J gave up 2 bases, with 10 bases separating them. There are 13 residues in the CDR3.

The table lists this clone with a count of one. The J gene is TRBJ1-6, the V gene TRBV6-5, with D perhaps matching TRBD1 (6 bases). The germline gives CDR1 MNHEY, CDR2 SVGAGI. This CDR3 has 14 amino acids. V was pared by 6 bases and J by 3 bases, with 9 bases between. CDR3 sequence: CASRPRGYNSPLHF. CDR3 sequence (DNA): TGTGCCAGCAGGCCCAGGGGCTATAATTCACCCCTCCACTTT.

The gene calls are TRBV27 and TRBJ1-5, with D unclear. CDR3 length equals 14 residues. Looked up from germline, CDR1 is MNHEY and CDR2 is SMNVEV (reference sequence). The germline V and J ends were trimmed by 2 bases and 5 bases, with 10 bases remaining between them. This CDR3 is CASSLRTAYQPQHF. CDR3 coding DNA: TGTGCCAGCAGTTTACGGACTGCCTATCAGCCCCAGCATTTT.

This clone came up once. This chain joins TRBV28 and TRBJ2-7; D uncertain. Germline values: CDR1 MDHEN, CDR2 SYDVKM. Trimming pared 3 bases from V and 4 bases from J, leaving 13 bases between. The length of the CDR3 is 14 residues. CDR3 nucleotide sequence: TGTGCCAGCAGTTTGTGGAGCGAGGCGTACGAGCAGTACTTC. It translates to CASSLWSEAYEQYF.

V usage is TRBV25-1 and J usage is TRBJ2-7; TRBD1 matches 7 bases. The trim removed 4 bases at V and 2 bases at J, leaving 2 bases unmatched. The germline gives CDR1 MGHDK, CDR2 SYGVNS. This CDR3 is 13 amino acids long. As DNA, the CDR3 is TGTGCCAGCAGTGGGGACAGAGCCTACGAGCAGTACTTC. It codes for CASSGDRAYEQYF.

This clone was observed a few times. The gene calls are TRBV19 and TRBJ1-2; D may be TRBD1 (5 bases). V was clipped by 2 bases and J by 5 bases, with 24 bases between them. CDR1 is LNHDA and CDR2 is SQIVND in the germline V gene (reference sequence). The CDR3 runs to 18 residues. The CDR3 loop reads CASSISRTARVGDYGYTF. CDR3 bases: TGTGCCAGTAGTATAAGCCGGACGGCAAGGGTAGGGGATTATGGCTACACCTTC. The whole variable domain, filled in from reference TRBV19 and TRBJ1-2, reads DGGITQSPKYLFRKEGQNVTLSCEQNLNHDAMYWYRQDPGQGLRLIYYSQIVNDFQKGDIAEGYSVSREKKESFPLTVTSAQKNPTAFYLCASSISRTARVGDYGYTFGSGTRLTVV.

This chain links TRBV5-8 with TRBJ2-7; 10 bases are shared with TRBD2. The J segment lost 3 bases and the V segment lost 4 bases, leaving 10 bases of the junction unmatched. CDR3 length: 16 amino acids. CDR1 is SGHTS, CDR2 YDEGEE, per germline. The CDR3 DNA follows: TGTGCCAGCAGCGTCGGGACTAGCGCTACGGGCTACGAGCAGTACTTC. This translates into CASSVGTSATGYEQYF.

This chain uses TRBV30 with TRBJ1-6; no reliable D call. V was trimmed by 8 bases and J by 0 bases, leaving 11 bases between them. This CDR3 comprises 14 residues. Per the germline V gene, CDR1 is GTSNPN and CDR2 is SVGIG (reference sequence). Here the CDR3 DNA reads TGTGCCGGAAGCGAAAACTCCTATAATTCACCCCTCCACTTT. It is translated as CAGSENSYNSPLHF.

The V call is TRBV2, the J call TRBJ1-5; 7 nucleotides align to TRBD1. The CDR3 is 13 amino acids. Germline CDR1 and CDR2: SNHLY and FYNNEI. J lost 7 bases, V lost 5 bases, and 5 bases had no gene match. The CDR3 spells CASSYGRGQPQHF. The CDR3 DNA sequence: TGTGCCAGCAGTTACGGCAGGGGGCAGCCCCAGCATTTT.

The chain employs TRBV7-2 and TRBJ1-2; D is perhaps TRBD1 (5 bases). The CDR3 loop spans 15 amino acids. Between the trimmed V and J ends, which lost 7 bases and 3 bases, there was a span of 18 bases. The germline gives CDR1 SGHTA, CDR2 FQGNSA. The CDR3 region has the DNA TGTGCCAGCACTCTAGTGGGCGGGGCGGACTATGGCTACACCTTC. The encoded protein is CASTLVGGADYGYTF.

The chain recombines TRBV2 with TRBJ2-2; D ambiguous. Trimming removed 4 bases from V and 5 bases from J, with 8 bases in between. This CDR3 is built from 13 residues. Germline CDR1 SNHLY, CDR2 FYNNEI. The CDR3 coding sequence is TGTGCCAGCAGTGCTCAGAAAACCGGGGAGCTGTTTTTT. Amino acids: CASSAQKTGELFF.

The rearrangement joins TRBV18 to TRBJ1-4; TRBD1 aligns across 11 bases. The length of the CDR3 is 19 residues. The germline CDR1 and CDR2 sequences are KGHSH and LQKENI. V shed 3 bases and J 1 base; nucleotides not matched to a gene: 10. This chain's CDR3 is CASSPLSWTGGLTNEKLFF. The DNA of the CDR3 is TGTGCCAGCTCACCGCTATCCTGGACAGGGGGCTTAACTAATGAAAAACTGTTTTTT. Full variable domain (outside the CDR3, taken from reference TRBV18 and TRBJ1-4): NAGVMQNPRHLVRRRGQEARLRCSPMKGHSHVYWYRQLPEEGLKFMVYLQKENIIDESGMPKERFSAEFPKEGPSILRIQQVVRGDSAAYFCASSPLSWTGGLTNEKLFFGSGTQLSVL.